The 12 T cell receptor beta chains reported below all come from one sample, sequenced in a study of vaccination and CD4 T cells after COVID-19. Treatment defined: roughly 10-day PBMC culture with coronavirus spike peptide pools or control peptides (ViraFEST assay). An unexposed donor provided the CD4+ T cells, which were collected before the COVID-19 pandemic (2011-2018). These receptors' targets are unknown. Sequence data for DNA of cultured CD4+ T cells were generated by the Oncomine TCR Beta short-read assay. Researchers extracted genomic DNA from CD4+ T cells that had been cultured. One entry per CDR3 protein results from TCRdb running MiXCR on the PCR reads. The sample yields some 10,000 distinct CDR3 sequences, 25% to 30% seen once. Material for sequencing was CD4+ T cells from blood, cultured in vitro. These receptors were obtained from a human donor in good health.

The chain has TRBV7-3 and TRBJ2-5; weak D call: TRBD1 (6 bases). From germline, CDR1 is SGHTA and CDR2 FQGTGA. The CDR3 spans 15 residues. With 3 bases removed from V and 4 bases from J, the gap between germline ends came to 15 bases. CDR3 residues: CASSLPLARGETQYF. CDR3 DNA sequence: TGTGCCAGCAGCTTGCCTCTGGCCAGGGGAGAGACCCAGTACTTC.

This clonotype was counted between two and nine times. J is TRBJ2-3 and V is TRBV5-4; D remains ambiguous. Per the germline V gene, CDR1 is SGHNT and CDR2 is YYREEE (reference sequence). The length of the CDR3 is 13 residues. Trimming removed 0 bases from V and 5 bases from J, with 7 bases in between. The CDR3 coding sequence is TGTGCCAGCAGCTTGGGGAGTGGAGATACGCAGTATTTT. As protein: CASSLGSGDTQYF.

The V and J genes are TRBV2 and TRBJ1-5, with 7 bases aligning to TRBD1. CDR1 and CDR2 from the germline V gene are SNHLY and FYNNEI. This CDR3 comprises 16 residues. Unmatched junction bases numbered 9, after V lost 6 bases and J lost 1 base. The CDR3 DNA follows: TGTGCCAGCAGAAATGACAGGGTTAGGAGCAATCAGCCCCAGCATTTT. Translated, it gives CASRNDRVRSNQPQHF.

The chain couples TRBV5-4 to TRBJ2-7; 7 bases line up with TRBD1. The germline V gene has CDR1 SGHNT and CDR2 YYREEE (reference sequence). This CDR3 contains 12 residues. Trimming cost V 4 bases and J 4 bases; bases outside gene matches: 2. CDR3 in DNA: TGTGCCAGCAGCCCGACAGGGTACGAGCAGTACTTC. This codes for CASSPTGYEQYF.

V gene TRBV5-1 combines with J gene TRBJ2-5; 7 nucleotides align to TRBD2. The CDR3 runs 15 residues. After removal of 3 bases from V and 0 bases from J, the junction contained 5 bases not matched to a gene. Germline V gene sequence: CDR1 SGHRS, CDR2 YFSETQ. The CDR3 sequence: CASSWGGGDQETQYF. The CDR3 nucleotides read TGCGCCAGCAGCTGGGGGGGAGGGGACCAAGAGACCCAGTACTTC.

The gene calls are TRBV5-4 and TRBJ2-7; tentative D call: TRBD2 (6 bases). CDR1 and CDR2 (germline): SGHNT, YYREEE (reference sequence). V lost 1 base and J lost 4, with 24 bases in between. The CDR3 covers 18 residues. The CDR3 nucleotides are TGTGCCAGCAGCTTGCTGGGCCTTAGCGGCCTATTTATATACGAGCAGTACTTC. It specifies CASSLLGLSGLFIYEQYF.

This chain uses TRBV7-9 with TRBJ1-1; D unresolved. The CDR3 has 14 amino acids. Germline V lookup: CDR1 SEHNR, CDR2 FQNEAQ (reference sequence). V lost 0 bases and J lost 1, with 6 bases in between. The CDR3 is CASSLATRNTEAFF. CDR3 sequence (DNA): TGTGCCAGCAGCTTAGCGACGCGGAACACTGAAGCTTTCTTT.

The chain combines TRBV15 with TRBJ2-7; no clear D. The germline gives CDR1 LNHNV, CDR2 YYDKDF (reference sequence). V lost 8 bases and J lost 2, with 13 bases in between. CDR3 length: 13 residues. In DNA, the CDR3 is TGTGCCACCGGGGATGGCGCTACCTACGAGCAGTACTTC. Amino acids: CATGDGATYEQYF.

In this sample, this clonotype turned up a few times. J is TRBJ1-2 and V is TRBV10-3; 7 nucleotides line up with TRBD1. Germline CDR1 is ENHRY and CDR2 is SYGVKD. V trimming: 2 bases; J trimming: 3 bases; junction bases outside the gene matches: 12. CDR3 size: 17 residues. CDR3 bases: TGTGCCATCAGTGAGCCATGGAGGACAGGCAAGGACTATGGCTACACCTTC. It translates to CAISEPWRTGKDYGYTF.

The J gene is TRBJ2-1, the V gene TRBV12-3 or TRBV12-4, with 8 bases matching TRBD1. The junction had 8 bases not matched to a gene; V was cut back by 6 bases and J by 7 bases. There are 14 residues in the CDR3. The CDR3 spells CASSPGQGGNEQFF. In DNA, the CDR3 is TGTGCCAGCAGCCCTGGACAGGGAGGAAATGAGCAGTTCTTC.

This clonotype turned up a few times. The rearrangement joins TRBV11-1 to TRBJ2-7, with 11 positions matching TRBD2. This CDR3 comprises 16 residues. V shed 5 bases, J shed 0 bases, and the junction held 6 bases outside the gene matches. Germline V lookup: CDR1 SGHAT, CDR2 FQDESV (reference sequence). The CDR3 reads CASSPQGLAASYEQYF. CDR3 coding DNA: TGTGCCAGCAGCCCACAGGGACTAGCGGCCTCCTACGAGCAGTACTTC.

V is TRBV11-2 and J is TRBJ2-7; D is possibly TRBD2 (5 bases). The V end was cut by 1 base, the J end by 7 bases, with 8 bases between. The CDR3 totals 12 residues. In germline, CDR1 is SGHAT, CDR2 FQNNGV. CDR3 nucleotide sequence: TGTGCCAGCAGCTTAGGACCGGGGGAGCAGTACTTC. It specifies CASSLGPGEQYF.